This section outlines one T cell receptor beta chain sequence together with its context. This clonotype was counted ten times or more. Its antigen remains undetermined. No much larger clonotype is one base removed from it; base qualities were not supplied. Every donor in the study was a healthy Caucasian. The twin cohort consisted of three pairs of female monozygotic twins, all aged roughly 18 to 30 years. CD4+ and CD8+ T cell populations were isolated with positive isolation kits from Invitrogen. Library generation was performed with 5' RACE. Sequenced using an Illumina HiSeq 2000. Template switching introduced a universal primer binding site; the final cDNA contained a unique molecular identifier, enabling accurate counting of TCR cDNA molecules. Specific primers in the conserved constant-segment region were used to synthesize first-strand cDNA for TCR alpha and beta chains. To control for contamination, every cDNA library was double barcoded, receiving both a SMART-Mk sample barcode and Illumina barcodes. TruSeq adapter sequences, together with Illumina sample barcodes, were added in two successive PCR steps. Sequencing of the TCR alpha and beta cDNA libraries was done on the Illumina HiSeq platform using custom primers. The paper's processing steps were these. MiGEC was used to process raw reads and extract unique molecular identifiers, and MiXCR was used to find CDR3 positions. Recombination models were inferred per individual with the repgenHMM and IGoR tools using an EM algorithm. The analysis of shared clonotypes was done with the tcR package in R, with sharing normalized by the product of cloneset sizes. To study raw recombination without the effects of thymic and clonal selection, out-of-frame nonproductive sequences were analyzed. TCRdb reanalyzed the raw reads on its own, using fastp at Q25 for trimming and MiXCR for clone calling, and kept in-frame beta chains. Rows are combined by CDR3 protein, so each entry shows the most common genes and DNA. For this entry, the V and J calls and clone size follow TCRdb and not the study's own pipeline. The sample records about 200,000 distinct CDR3 sequences, roughly 7.1% of which are singletons. Roughly 15% of the sample is taken by the ten largest.

These data are taken from a study of identical twins (TCRdb year 2016). Context from the whole study: To test whether fetal clonotypes persist, the study used deep sequencing on TCR alpha and beta repertoires from monozygotic twins, unrelated adults of various ages, and cord blood. Replicate twin experiments were performed at different times using different library preparation protocols to rule out contamination. Broad study findings and their caveats: Abundant cord blood beta clonotypes carried fewer insertions; young adult naive repertoires showed a weaker similar trend, while memory repertoires showed none. Invariant T cells such as MAIT and iNKT could partly confound zero-insertion analyses, though diverse VJ usage argued against this for most clonotypes. The excess sharing between twins in beta out-of-frame sequences was weaker because fewer shared sequences reduced the signal-to-noise ratio. Compared with coincidental sharing between unrelated individuals, out-of-frame TCR alpha sequences shared between twins showed an excess of sequences with low generation probability. In monozygotic twins, out-of-frame TCR alpha sharing was systematically underestimated by recombination models, although the models agreed with sharing between unrelated individuals. Conclusions relied on cross-sectional statistical analysis, since the same donors could not be followed over many years.

The CDR3 runs 13 residues from the cysteine to the phenylalanine. The kept DNA is CDR3 alone, 39 bases in frame from the first base. At the junction V is shortened by 7 bases and J by 7 bases, with 16 bases in between. These data were also reused for a study on T cells expressing NK-cell markers. Per the second study: Three sorted T-cell subsets (CD3+CD56+NKG2C+, CD3+CD56+NKG2C- and CD3+CD56-NKG2C+) from several donors had their TCR beta-chain repertoires profiled. Of the eight sequenced donors, seven were found to be HCMV-seropositive and one was found to be HCMV-seronegative. In several experiments an anti-gammadeltaTCR antibody was added to restrict sorting to alphabetaTCR-expressing T cells. For over five donors, the dominant CD3+CD56+NKG2C+ clonotypes were among the top 10 CD8+ clonotypes and accounted for about 1.0-8% of CD8+ T cells. Those dominant clonotypes were again the most abundant among CD3+CD56-NKG2C+ cells in a handful of donors, at roughly 25-60.1%. Whether the expanded NKG2C-expressing T cell clones were specific for HCMV antigens was left unclear. The eight sequenced donors were randomly selected healthy volunteers, three men and five women. HCMV serostatus was determined by detecting HCMV-specific IgG in serum with a commercial ELISA kit. MIGEC was used to demultiplex reads and group reads by UMI, and MiTCR was used to assemble and quantify clonotypes. Only TCR cDNA sequences supported by at least two reads were kept to exclude erroneous sequences. The tcR package was used for downstream repertoire analysis, and clonotypes were matched between fractions using CDR3 nucleotide sequence together with V segment. VDJmatch was used to annotate antigen specificity against VDJdb, with one amino acid substitution allowed in CDR3.

The source is a young woman in good health. Sequenced sample: CD8+ T cells sorted from blood. This chain is built from TRBV12-3 or TRBV12-4 and TRBJ1-1; a weak D assignment points to TRBD1 (5 bases agree). The DNA sequence is TGTGCCAGCACTCCAGGGTCGGCCGGTGAAGCTTTCTTT. The translation is CASTPGSAGEAFF.